This T cell receptor (beta chain) derives from a study of shared clonotypes between healthy human individuals. Using immunoSEQ multiplex PCR, the repertoire was profiled, and TCRdb retains in-frame clones only, with some absent. This sample yields about 2.1 million clones, of which 85% to 95% are seen a single time; roughly 1.7% belongs to the top ten. Selected positively for CCR7 and CD45RO-negative, naive CD8 cells excluded terminally differentiated effector memory CD45RA+ cells. The ends were cut back, 1 base at V and 4 bases at J, with 10 bases in the middle. CDR3 length equals 15 residues. Germline V lookup: CDR1 SGHTA, CDR2 FQGNSA.

The chain couples TRBV7-2 to TRBJ2-2; D gene unclear. This sequence was found in a man aged 18 to 29 in good health. Some clones in this sample may be carry-over from other donors' samples. The sequenced sample was naive CD8+ T cells from PBMCs. This chain's CDR3 is CASSLGWVATGELFF. CDR3 DNA: TGTGCCAGCAGCTTAGGGTGGGTGGCCACCGGGGAGCTGTTTTTT. Supplemented by reference TRBV7-2 and TRBJ2-2, the full variable domain reads GAGVSQSPSNKVTEKGKDVELRCDPISGHTALYWYRQSLGQGLEFLIYFQGNSAPDKSGLPSDRFSAERTGGSVSTLTIQRTQQEDSAVYLCASSLGWVATGELFFGEGSRLTVL.